This T cell receptor beta chain was sequenced for a study of blood T cell repertoires in COVID-19. In the study overall: Italy, Spain and the United States were the sources of the convalescent and acute COVID-19 samples. Sample material is recorded as cDNA or gDNA derived from T cells, B-cell-depleted T cells, or PBMCs.

Per the original methods: Cell counts per sample came from amplifying reference gene primers. Measured with immunoSEQ multiplex PCR; TCRdb has only the in-frame clones, and not every one. For V, J and clone size, that table is used; D and trimming come from the DNA. The sample holds some 120,000 clones, more than 80% seen once. Trimming shortened V by 5 bases and J by 6 bases, and 16 bases separated the two germline ends. The CDR3 totals 15 residues. Germline CDR1 reads MDHEN; CDR2 reads SYDVKM. The rearrangement links TRBV28 to TRBJ1-4; D not resolved. This clonotype originated in a human donor in a cohort sampled during active COVID-19. Sequencing was carried out using peripheral blood. Written as DNA, the CDR3 is TGTGCCAGCAGTCCCCTCGGCCAGGATGATGAAAAACTGTTTTTT. It codes for CASSPLGQDDEKLFF.